This T cell receptor beta chain was retrieved from a study of T cell responses to AZD1222 COVID-19 vaccine. Study outcomes and limitations: At study baseline, merely five or six AZD1222 recipients were seropositive. Two doses of AZD1222 preceded a rise in Spike-specific TCR breadth and depth.

The table came from immunoSEQ multiplex PCR; TCRdb's copy has only in-frame clones and leaves some out. The repertoire consists of 130,000 to 150,000 clones, with 85% to 95% occurring once and the leading ten covering approximately 12%. CDR3 size: 11 residues. Deletions cut 0 bases from V and 2 bases from J, with 1 base between. Germline V gene lookup returns CDR1 DFQATT and CDR2 SNEGSKA (reference sequence). A word on this clone: What it binds is not known. This same CDR3 is encoded by further DNA sequences in the sample.

This receptor was obtained from an adult who had recovered from COVID-19. This rearrangement joins TRBV20-1 to TRBJ1-1; D not certain. The input for sequencing was peripheral blood, taken after recovery from COVID-19. CDR3 DNA sequence: TGCAGTGCTAGAGAAAACACTGAAGCTTTCTTT. Translation: CSARENTEAFF.